This T cell receptor beta chain was sequenced during a study of CD4 and CD8 cells across lung adenocarcinoma regions. Donors had localized lung adenocarcinoma, a non-small cell lung cancer. CDR1 SGDLS and CDR2 YYNGEE come from the germline V gene. The CDR3 sequence is 17 residues long. Trimming shortened V by 2 bases and J by 7 bases, and 22 bases separated the two germline ends. MiXCR, applied by TCRdb to the PCR reads, yields one record per CDR3 protein. The table shows around 19,000 distinct CDR3 sequences, with roughly half occurring only once. The chain recombines TRBV9 with TRBJ2-1; possibly TRBD2 for D (6 bases). This clonotype originated in a female donor with lung adenocarcinoma. The CD4 and CD8 labels of this study may be unreliable. Sequenced input: CD8+ T cells from the center of a lung tumor. The CDR3 region has the DNA TGTGCCAGCAGCGTGAGGGATAGCGGCGAGGTCCGGAATGAGCAGTTCTTC. It translates to CASSVRDSGEVRNEQFF. The variable domain in full, completed from reference TRBV9 and TRBJ2-1, reads DSGVTQTPKHLITATGQRVTLRCSPRSGDLSVYWYQQSLDQGLQFLIQYYNGEERAKGNILERFSAQQFPDLHSELNLSSLELGDSALYFCASSVRDSGEVRNEQFFGPGTRLTVL.